The 6 T cell receptor beta chains presented below share a single source sample, sequenced in a study of CD8 T cells in Susac syndrome. With random hexamers, reverse transcription was performed on about 0.5 to 1 ug of RNA. TCRdb processed the immunoSEQ multiplex PCR reads anew with MiXCR; each CDR3 protein has one entry. The data show approximately 65,000 distinct CDR3 sequences, more than 80% seen once. Material for sequencing was CD8+ T cells from PBMCs. These receptors originate from a human donor in good health.

This chain links TRBV18 with TRBJ1-1, with D uncertain. Trimming shortened V by 0 bases and J by 5 bases, and 10 bases separated the two germline ends. The CDR3 has 14 amino acids. CDR1 is KGHSH and CDR2 is LQKENI in the germline V gene. DNA of the CDR3: TGTGCCAGCTCACCACCGGGCCTGAGGACTGAAGCTTTCTTT. As protein: CASSPPGLRTEAFF. Full variable domain (remainder filled in from reference TRBV18 and TRBJ1-1): NAGVMQNPRHLVRRRGQEARLRCSPMKGHSHVYWYRQLPEEGLKFMVYLQKENIIDESGMPKERFSAEFPKEGPSILRIQQVVRGDSAAYFCASSPPGLRTEAFFGQGTRLTVV.

V and J are TRBV28 and TRBJ2-5; tentative D call: TRBD1 (6 bases). This CDR3 is 15 amino acids long. The germline gives CDR1 MDHEN, CDR2 SYDVKM. Trimming removed 1 base from V and 2 bases from J, with 11 bases in between. The CDR3 nucleotides are TGTGCCAGCAGTTTATCGACAGGAGAACAAGAGACCCAGTACTTC. Its translation is CASSLSTGEQETQYF.

V gene TRBV7-6 combines with J gene TRBJ1-1; D not resolved. Trimming left V 1 base short and J 7 bases short, with 10 bases between. The CDR3 spans 13 residues. Germline V gene data show CDR1 as SGHVS and CDR2 as FNYEAQ. In DNA form, the CDR3 reads TGTGCCAGCAGCTTAGGGACTAATGATGAAGCTTTCTTT. Its translation is CASSLGTNDEAFF.

The rearrangement links TRBV12-3 or TRBV12-4 to TRBJ1-1; TRBD1 matches at 7 bases. V was clipped by 5 bases and J by 0 bases; unmatched bases: 6. The CDR3 extends over 15 amino acids. The CDR3 sequence: CASSPRDSLNTEAFF. CDR3 DNA: TGTGCCAGCAGTCCGAGGGACAGCTTGAACACTGAAGCTTTCTTT.

The chain has TRBV5-1 and TRBJ2-6; 10 bases are a match to TRBD1. The CDR3 spans 21 residues. Germline V gene sequence: CDR1 SGHRS, CDR2 YFSETQ. With V trimmed by 5 bases and J by 0 bases, 17 bases remained unmatched. CDR3 nucleotide sequence: TGCGCCAGCAGGAAGCCCCAAACCGGGACAGGGGAACGCTCTGGGGCCAACGTCCTGACTTTC. Its translation is CASRKPQTGTGERSGANVLTF.

The J gene is TRBJ1-5, the V gene TRBV30; unclear D gene. The germline V gene has CDR1 GTSNPN and CDR2 SVGIG (reference sequence). The CDR3 covers 14 residues. V was trimmed by 4 bases and J by 0 bases, leaving 10 bases between them. CDR3 protein: CAWTDGYSNQPQHF. The DNA of the CDR3 is TGTGCCTGGACGGACGGCTATAGCAATCAGCCCCAGCATTTT.